Listed here are 2 T cell receptor beta chains from one sample, sequenced in a study of CD8 T cells in Susac syndrome. The RNA input was about 0.45 to 1 ug, and it was reverse transcribed with random hexamers. Each CDR3 protein is one row after TCRdb ran MiXCR on the immunoSEQ multiplex PCR reads. The repertoire holds under 300,000 distinct CDR3 sequences, with 90% to 96% as singletons. The material sequenced was CD4+ T cells from PBMCs. The receptors originated from a human donor with Susac syndrome.

CDR3 in amino acids: CASSQRHDTGELFF. The CDR3 coding sequence is TGCGCCAGCAGTCAGCGACACGACACCGGGGAGCTGTTTTTT. The chain uses TRBV23-1 and TRBJ2-2; D not certain. TRBV23-1 is an ORF for which the function is uncertain. This CDR3 spans 14 amino acids. The V gene lost 3 bases and the J gene lost 3 bases, with 8 bases spanning the gap.

The V gene is TRBV23-1, the J gene TRBJ2-1; unclear D gene. TRBV23-1 is an open reading frame whose function is uncertain. This CDR3 region has 17 residues. Deletions cut 0 bases from V and 11 bases from J, with 23 bases between. The CDR3 region is CASSQSIKPRRGFQQFF. The CDR3 DNA reads TGCGCCAGCAGTCAATCAATCAAGCCCCGCAGAGGATTCCAGCAGTTCTTC.